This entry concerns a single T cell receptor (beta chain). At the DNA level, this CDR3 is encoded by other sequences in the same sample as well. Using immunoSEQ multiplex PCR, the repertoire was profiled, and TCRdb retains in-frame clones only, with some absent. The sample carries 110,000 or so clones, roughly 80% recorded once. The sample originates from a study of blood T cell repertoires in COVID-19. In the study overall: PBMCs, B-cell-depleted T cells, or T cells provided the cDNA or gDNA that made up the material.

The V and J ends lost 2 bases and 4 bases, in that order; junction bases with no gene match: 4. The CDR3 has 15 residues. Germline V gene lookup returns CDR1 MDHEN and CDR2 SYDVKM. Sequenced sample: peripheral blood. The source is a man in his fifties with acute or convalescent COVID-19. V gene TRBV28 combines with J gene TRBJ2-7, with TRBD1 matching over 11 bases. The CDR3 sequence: CASSLPGTGGYEQYF. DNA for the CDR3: TGTGCCAGCAGTTTACCCGGGACAGGGGGATACGAGCAGTACTTC.